This TCR beta chain was captured by sequencing in a study of identical twins. Whole-study findings and limits: Twins showed weaker excess sharing in their beta out-of-frame sequences. Monozygotic twin pairs showed more out-of-frame TCR alpha sharing than models estimated. Fewer insertions marked abundant cord blood beta clonotypes; young adult naive trended weakly, memory not at all.

The CDR3 spans 12 residues. Germline V gene sequence: CDR1 SGDLS, CDR2 YYNGEE. Trimming left V 3 bases short and J 7 bases short, with 5 bases between. This clonotype was detected a few times. Its antigen is as yet unknown. TCRdb redid the calling of the 5' RACE reads with MiXCR, one entry per CDR3 protein. Altogether some 570,000 distinct CDR3 sequences are present, about a fifth being singletons, with the ten largest covering 0.48%. These data were likewise used in another study, on yellow fever vaccine responses in identical twins. From that second work: Twins reportedly showed a vaccine T cell response that seemed partly convergent and partly personalized.

This chain joins TRBV9 and TRBJ1-6; D gene unclear. The TCR was taken from a woman in her late teens or twenties in good health. Sequenced material: CD4+ T cells sorted from blood. CDR3 DNA: TGTGCCAGCAGCGCAGTAAATTCACCCCTCCACTTT. Its translation: CASSAVNSPLHF.